This T cell receptor (beta chain) was recorded in a study of T cell responses to AZD1222 COVID-19 vaccine. CDR1 LGHNT and CDR2 FRNRAP come from the germline V gene. V was pared by 9 bases and J by 5 bases, with 16 bases between. This CDR3 spans 14 amino acids. Libraries were prepared by immunoSEQ multiplex PCR; TCRdb keeps only in-frame clonotypes and omits some of them. The table has 95,000 to 150,000 clones, over 75% seen once; the top ten hold approximately 7.6%. The chain employs TRBV12-5 and TRBJ2-2, with D perhaps being TRBD1 or TRBD2 (7 bases each). The input for sequencing was peripheral blood, taken on day 0 of AZD1222 vaccination. The clonotype originates from an adult in good health. The CDR3 here is CARGGDSYTGELFF. In nucleotides, the CDR3 is TGTGCTAGGGGGGGGGACAGCTATACCGGGGAGCTGTTTTTT.